This is a list of T cell receptor beta chains from one sample in a study of control samples from healthy donors and cancer patients. Method: immunoSEQ multiplex PCR; TCRdb's copy keeps in-frame clones and lacks some. In the table there are about 140,000 clones, around nine tenths of which are singletons. Source material: blood. These TCRs come from a woman between 25 and 40 years old in good health. Each CDR3 is given with its conserved first and last residue. Fields, in order: V gene, clone size, CDR3 protein. Where a row states a size, it is once, few, many or the class of an expanded clone; other rows omit it.

>TRBV2|NA
CASYPDYGNEKLFF
>TRBV13|few
CASSLDEDLGYTF
>TRBV29-1|NA
CSVEGGTTNYGYTF
>TRBV19|NA
CASSPRDRAYTGELFF
>TRBV20-1|NA
CSASYGGGVTGELFF
>TRBV29-1|NA
CSVAPGVDSYEQYF
>TRBV6-2/TRBV6-3|NA
CASSLDNNQPQHF
>TRBV29-1|NA
CSVEDPGYGYTF
>TRBV15|NA
CATSRGGGPQPQHF
>TRBV28|NA
CASRGGNQPQHF
>TRBV24-1|NA
CATSDFGRDTQYF
>TRBV5-6|NA
CASSSGTVDSATNEKLFF
>TRBV29-1|NA
CSVVKEQGEKLFF
>TRBV18|few
CASSPDPGAETEAFF
>TRBV2|NA
CASNPGTAGTEAFF
>TRBV4-2|NA
CASSSDSNYGYTF
>TRBV4-1|few
CASSQFRPSDEQFF
>TRBV11-3|once
CASSLDGTDTQYF
>TRBV19|once
CASSIGQFRPGGETQYF
>TRBV27|NA
CASSFQRTEPQGYTF
>TRBV28|NA
CASSSRINEKLFF
>TRBV15|NA
CATSRDPGQGNEKLFF
>TRBV28|NA
CASSPSGQSEAFF
>TRBV20-1|NA
CSARELSEAFF
>TRBV4-2|few
CASSQDRPSGVYEQYF
>TRBV9|NA
CASSVVQGNMNTEAFF
>TRBV6-4|NA
CASSEPTGRGNNEQFF
>TRBV5-1|NA
CASTAGTSSYEQYF
>TRBV6-1|NA
CASSDTSGKPTAGELFF
>TRBV5-1|few
CASREADSPLHF
>TRBV15|once
CATSRDVWDQPQHF
>TRBV5-4|NA
CASNIQGVLGYTF
>TRBV28|few
CASSYDYGYTF
>TRBV29-1|once
CSVGGPRGTEAFF
>TRBV7-6|NA
CASSLGANQPQHF
>TRBV19|NA
CASSRRGQVAYEQYF
>TRBV24-1|NA
CATSDLRDSDNYGYTF
>TRBV3-1/TRBV3-2|NA
CASSQDLRFDEKLFF
>TRBV3-1/TRBV3-2|NA
CASSMRTELSGYTF
>TRBV24-1|NA
CATSDFVEGYTF
>TRBV2|once
CASFRDPNYGYTF
>TRBV5-8|NA
CASSLGLAELTDTQYF
>TRBV5-1|NA
CASSFQGVDTEAFF
>TRBV6-5|NA
CASSYPMGAEGNEQFF
>TRBV12-3/TRBV12-4|NA
CASRDSSGNTIYF
>TRBV29-1|NA
CSVGQGATGTEAFF
>TRBV28|NA
CASTSTSVNYNEQFF
>TRBV7-6|NA
CASSLNGRDHEQYF
>TRBV5-8|NA
CASSLGLALYNEQFF
>TRBV2|NA
CASSLDRGVTEAFF
>TRBV7-6|NA
CASSLAGRDGYTF
>TRBV6-6|NA
CASSPGQGNTEAFF
>TRBV13|NA
CASSSGGFSGNTIYF
>TRBV7-9|NA
CASSLGPRHLRTSHEQYF
>TRBV19|NA
CASSIGQNTGELFF
>TRBV5-1|NA
CASSLSGSSYNEQFF
>TRBV2|NA
CASSEAGNIQYF
>TRBV19|NA
CASSLYRGGNQPQHF
>TRBV5-1|NA
CASSLGAVAEAFF